A selection of T cell receptor beta chains follows, all from one sample in a study of cytotoxic CD8 clonotypes in ibrutinib-treated CLL. Method: immunoSEQ multiplex PCR; TCRdb's copy keeps in-frame clones and lacks some. The sample yields approximately 340,000 clones, approximately 67% seen once. The specimen was PBMCs, collected after 36 months of ibrutinib treatment. All receptors derive from a human donor with chronic lymphocytic leukemia. CDR3s include the opening cysteine and the closing phenylalanine or tryptophan. D genes are given only for firm matches. Size is stated for part of the rows, as once, few or many counts, or as a class when the clone is expanded.

TRBJ1-2	TRBV5-1	NA	TRBD1	TGCGCCACGTTGAATGATCGGGACAGGGATAGCTATGGCTACACCTTC	CATLNDRDRDSYGYTF
TRBJ2-3	TRBV29-1	few	NA	TGCAGCGTCAGCACAGATACGCAGTATTTT	CSVSTDTQYF
TRBJ1-3	TRBV27	NA	NA	TGTGCCAGCAGTCCCCTAGGGGCCTCTGGAAACACCATATATTTT	CASSPLGASGNTIYF
TRBJ1-1	TRBV10-3	NA	NA	TGTGCCATCAGTGAGTGGGAAGCGGACACTGAAGCTTTCTTT	CAISEWEADTEAFF
TRBJ2-7	TRBV7-6	few	NA	TGTGCCAGCAGCCGCCCTAGGGGGGAGCAGTACTTC	CASSRPRGEQYF
TRBJ2-3	TRBV15	NA	TRBD2	TGTGCCACCAGCAATTTCCCGGGACTAGCGGGCACAGATACGCAGTATTTT	CATSNFPGLAGTDTQYF
TRBJ2-7	TRBV10-1	NA	TRBD2	TGCGCCAGCAGTGAGTCGAGGGCTAGCGGGGCCTACGAGCAGTACTTC	CASSESRASGAYEQYF
TRBJ2-5	TRBV7-8	NA	NA	TGTGCCAGCAGCTTAGCTGTGTACCAAGAGACCCAGTACTTC	CASSLAVYQETQYF
TRBJ2-2	TRBV28	few	TRBD2	TGTGCCAGCAGTTTCTACCATGGTAGCGGGAGGGCCGGGGAGCTGTTTTTT	CASSFYHGSGRAGELFF
TRBJ2-3	TRBV5-1	NA	TRBD1	TGCGCCAGCAGCCCCGGACAGGGGAGCACAGATACGCAGTATTTT	CASSPGQGSTDTQYF
TRBJ1-1	TRBV2	few	NA	TGTGCCAGCAGCCTAGGATGGGTTACTGAAGCTTTCTTT	CASSLGWVTEAFF
TRBJ2-2	TRBV5-4	NA	NA	TGTGCCAGCAGCCCTGGATACACCGGGGAGCTGTTTTTT	CASSPGYTGELFF
TRBJ1-2	TRBV13	once	NA	TGTGCCAGCAGCTTAAGGGGCAGATTCGGTGGCTACACCTTC	CASSLRGRFGGYTF
TRBJ2-1	TRBV9	NA	TRBD2	TGTGCCAGCAGCGCACCCTTAGGAGTAGCGGGAGACAATGAGCAGTTCTTC	CASSAPLGVAGDNEQFF
TRBJ1-2	TRBV2	NA	TRBD1	TGTGCCAGCATAGTGGACAGGGGGCATGGCTACACCTTC	CASIVDRGHGYTF
TRBJ2-1	TRBV5-6	NA	TRBD2	TGTGCCAGCACCACCATTCTAGCGGGAGTTAATCGGAAGCAGTTCTTC	CASTTILAGVNRKQFF